The present T cell receptor beta chain was sequenced within a study of blood T cell repertoires in COVID-19. The wider study: The United States, Italy and Spain were the sources of the acute and convalescent COVID-19 samples. PBMCs, B-cell-depleted T cells, or T cells were the source of the cDNA or gDNA that made up the material.

The table came from immunoSEQ multiplex PCR; TCRdb's copy has only in-frame clones and leaves some out. The table shows roughly 160,000 clones, with around 83% occurring only once. V shed 3 bases, J shed 0 bases, and the junction held 6 bases outside the gene matches. The CDR3 runs 16 residues. CDR1 is KGHSH and CDR2 is LQKENI in the germline V gene. This clone has only a few counts. The sample comprised peripheral blood. The clonotype was recovered from a young man with acute or convalescent COVID-19. The genes are TRBV18 and TRBJ1-1; TRBD1 matches at 8 bases. The chain's CDR3 is CASSPSGQVLNTEAFF. CDR3 in DNA: TGTGCCAGCTCACCTTCGGGACAGGTCCTGAACACTGAAGCTTTCTTT.